The rows below give T cell receptor beta chains drawn from one sample of a study of CD4 T cells in relation to SARS-CoV-2 and coronaviruses. What these receptors recognize is not known. Clones were sequenced by immunoSEQ multiplex PCR, and TCRdb holds only the in-frame ones, with some missing. Of about 21,000 clones in the sample, around 78% were seen once. The sequencing sample was made of CD4+ T cells from PBMCs, cultured in vitro. The receptors were gathered from a human donor in good health. Each CDR3 is given with its conserved first and last residue. D genes are given only for firm matches. Where a row states a size, it is once, few, many or the class of an expanded clone; other rows omit it.

TRBJ2-7 | TRBV6-2/TRBV6-3 | NA | once | CASSYSLGGGEQYF | TGTGCCAGCAGTTACTCGTTGGGCGGAGGCGAGCAGTACTTC
TRBJ1-5 | TRBV28 | NA | NA | CASSTGRTNQPQHF | TGTGCCAGCAGTACTGGACGGACCAATCAGCCCCAGCATTTT
TRBJ1-6 | TRBV6-5 | TRBD1 | NA | CASSLGGTASPLHF | TGTGCCAGCAGTTTGGGAGGGACAGCCTCACCCCTCCACTTT
TRBJ2-5 | TRBV5-1 | TRBD2 | medium-sized | CASSRDGQAGETQYF | TGCGCCAGCAGCCGGGACGGCCAAGCGGGGGAGACCCAGTACTTC
TRBJ2-7 | TRBV25-1 | TRBD2 | NA | CASTPRTRAPYEQYF | TGTGCCAGCACCCCTCGGACTAGGGCCCCCTACGAGCAGTACTTC
TRBJ1-1 | TRBV2 | NA | NA | CASSVVGINTEAFF | TGTGCCAGCAGTGTGGTGGGTATAAACACTGAAGCTTTCTTT
TRBJ2-3 | TRBV5-1 | NA | few | CASGSRLSGSTDTQYF | TGCGCCAGCGGTTCCCGTCTTAGCGGTTCCACAGATACGCAGTATTTT
TRBJ1-2 | TRBV2 | NA | NA | CASSELGGYGYTF | TGTGCCAGCAGTGAACTGGGCGGCTATGGCTACACCTTC
TRBJ2-4 | TRBV28 | NA | NA | CASSPIWNIQYF | TGTGCCAGCAGTCCCATCTGGAACATTCAGTACTTC
TRBJ2-7 | TRBV2 | NA | NA | CASSEAVAGQAYEQYF | TGTGCCAGCAGTGAAGCGGTAGCGGGACAGGCCTACGAGCAGTACTTC
TRBJ1-1 | TRBV21-1 | NA | few | CASSKGQPDTEAFF | TGTGCCAGCAGCAAAGGACAGCCAGACACTGAAGCTTTCTTT
TRBJ2-1 | TRBV11-2 | NA | once | CASSLAPTSYNEQFF | TGTGCCAGCAGCTTAGCCCCCACCTCCTACAATGAGCAGTTCTTC
TRBJ2-5 | TRBV6-6 | NA | few | CASSYSSGKETQYF | TGTGCCAGCAGTTACTCTAGCGGTAAAGAGACCCAGTACTTC
TRBJ2-3 | TRBV9 | TRBD2 | NA | CASSLGTSGITQYF | TGTGCCAGCAGCCTCGGGACTAGCGGGATTACGCAGTATTTT
TRBJ1-3 | TRBV9 | NA | NA | CASSLSSRSNPSGNTIYF | TGTGCCAGCAGCCTCTCCTCTAGGTCAAACCCCTCTGGAAACACCATATATTTT
TRBJ1-6 | TRBV27 | NA | NA | CASSFGVGSSPLHF | TGTGCCAGCAGTTTCGGCGTGGGGAGCTCACCCCTCCACTTT
TRBJ1-6 | TRBV5-1 | TRBD1 | NA | CASSLGTGGRNSPLHF | TGCGCCAGCAGCTTGGGGACAGGGGGCAGGAATTCACCCCTCCACTTT
TRBJ2-1 | TRBV7-6 | TRBD2 | NA | CASSLVTSGSGFF | TGTGCCAGCAGCTTAGTAACTAGCGGGAGCGGGTTCTTC
TRBJ2-7 | TRBV12-3/TRBV12-4 | NA | NA | CASSLEKEQYF | TGTGCCAGCAGTTTGGAGAAGGAGCAGTACTTC
TRBJ2-5 | TRBV3-1/TRBV3-2 | TRBD1 | NA | CASSQAGTGQETQYF | TGTGCCAGCAGCCAAGCCGGGACAGGTCAAGAGACCCAGTACTTC
TRBJ1-5 | TRBV7-8 | NA | NA | CASSGIGPDQPQHF | TGTGCCAGCAGCGGCATCGGGCCAGATCAGCCCCAGCATTTT
TRBJ2-1 | TRBV11-1 | TRBD1 | NA | CASSLRAGGNEQFF | TGTGCCAGCAGCTTGAGGGCAGGGGGCAATGAGCAGTTCTTC
TRBJ2-1 | TRBV30 | NA | NA | CAWSTSDRSSYNEQFF | TGTGCCTGGAGTACCTCAGACAGGAGCTCCTACAATGAGCAGTTCTTC
TRBJ2-1 | TRBV24-1 | TRBD1 | NA | CATSDQPKEGQGGSYNEQFF | TGTGCCACCAGTGACCAGCCTAAGGAGGGACAGGGGGGGTCCTACAATGAGCAGTTCTTC
TRBJ2-1 | TRBV3-1/TRBV3-2 | NA | NA | CASSQAGADEQFF | TGTGCCAGCAGCCAAGCGGGGGCGGATGAGCAGTTCTTC
TRBJ2-2 | TRBV15 | TRBD2 | NA | CATSTLAGGTGELFF | TGTGCCACCAGCACCCTAGCGGGGGGCACCGGGGAGCTGTTTTTT
TRBJ1-4 | TRBV5-1 | NA | once | CASGPGGTTNEKLFF | TGCGCCAGTGGGCCCGGAGGGACAACTAATGAAAAACTGTTTTTT
TRBJ2-1 | TRBV19 | TRBD2 | NA | CASSPTSGDEQFF | TGTGCCAGTAGTCCGACTAGCGGGGATGAGCAGTTCTTC
TRBJ2-7 | TRBV27 | NA | NA | CASSLRQSYEQYF | TGTGCCAGCAGTTTACGACAGTCCTACGAGCAGTACTTC
TRBJ2-7 | TRBV3-1/TRBV3-2 | NA | NA | CASSRGNYEQYF | TGTGCCAGCAGCCGGGGGAACTACGAGCAGTACTTC
TRBJ2-1 | TRBV9 | TRBD1 | NA | CASSDSGQEYNEQFF | TGTGCCAGCAGCGATTCAGGACAGGAATACAATGAGCAGTTCTTC
TRBJ2-2 | TRBV4-1 | NA | once | CASQRPGQNTGELFF | TGCGCCAGCCAACGACCCGGACAGAACACCGGGGAGCTGTTTTTT
TRBJ1-3 | TRBV18 | NA | NA | CASSLVSGNTIYF | TGTGCCAGCTCCCTTGTCTCTGGAAACACCATATATTTT
TRBJ2-1 | TRBV6-2/TRBV6-3 | TRBD2 | NA | CASSTHLAGGYNEQFF | TGTGCCAGCAGTACACATCTAGCGGGGGGCTACAATGAGCAGTTCTTC
TRBJ1-1 | TRBV6-4 | NA | NA | CASSRDLDTEAFF | TGTGCCAGCAGTCGCGACCTGGACACTGAAGCTTTCTTT
TRBJ2-1 | TRBV14 | NA | NA | CASSSFGTAGGEQFF | TGTGCCAGCAGCAGTTTCGGGACCGCGGGTGGTGAGCAGTTCTTC
TRBJ1-1 | TRBV5-8 | NA | NA | CASRGFTEAFF | TGTGCCAGCAGGGGATTCACTGAAGCTTTCTTT
TRBJ2-7 | TRBV5-1 | NA | NA | CASSYAGGSSYEQYF | TGCGCCAGCAGTTACGCAGGTGGCTCCTCCTACGAGCAGTACTTC
TRBJ2-7 | TRBV5-1 | NA | NA | CASSSNYEQYF | TGCGCCAGCAGCTCCAACTACGAGCAGTACTTC
TRBJ2-2 | TRBV19 | TRBD1 | NA | CASSRGTGSRELFF | TGTGCCAGTAGTAGAGGGACAGGGAGTAGGGAGCTGTTTTTT
TRBJ2-3 | TRBV6-4 | TRBD2 | once | CASSRSGSSDTQYF | TGTGCCAGCAGCCGTAGCGGGAGTTCTGATACGCAGTATTTT
TRBJ1-1 | TRBV11-2 | TRBD1 | once | CASSYGTGVPTEAFF | TGTGCCAGCAGCTATGGGACAGGGGTACCCACTGAAGCTTTCTTT
TRBJ2-7 | TRBV19 | TRBD1 | NA | CASSISGQGAYEQYF | TGTGCCAGTAGTATCTCGGGACAGGGGGCCTACGAGCAGTACTTC
TRBJ1-1 | TRBV27 | TRBD1 | NA | CASSVTGYTEAFF | TGTGCCAGCAGTGTGACAGGGTACACTGAAGCTTTCTTT
TRBJ1-1 | TRBV5-5 | NA | NA | CASSLSPSVPEAFF | TGTGCCAGCAGCTTGAGTCCGAGTGTGCCTGAAGCTTTCTTT
TRBJ2-1 | TRBV28 | TRBD2 | NA | CASSFFGSSGASGLTYNEQFF | TGTGCCAGCAGTTTTTTTGGCTCGAGTGGGGCTAGCGGCCTTACCTACAATGAGCAGTTCTTC
TRBJ2-1 | TRBV19 | NA | NA | CASNQRIGAEQFF | TGTGCCAGTAACCAAAGAATAGGTGCTGAGCAGTTCTTC
TRBJ2-1 | TRBV5-6 | TRBD2 | once | CASSPWTSGRVYNEQFF | TGTGCCAGCAGCCCTTGGACTAGCGGGAGGGTCTACAATGAGCAGTTCTTC
TRBJ2-5 | TRBV7-3 | NA | NA | CASSPGLGGEETQYF | TGTGCCAGCAGCCCCGGATTGGGGGGAGAAGAGACCCAGTACTTC
TRBJ2-7 | TRBV27 | NA | NA | CASSSTTEPYEQYF | TGTGCCAGCAGTTCAACGACAGAACCATACGAGCAGTACTTC
TRBJ1-1 | TRBV2 | NA | NA | CASSGPHRGTYMNTEAFF | TGTGCCAGCAGTGGCCCTCACCGGGGGACCTACATGAACACTGAAGCTTTCTTT
TRBJ1-2 | TRBV24-1 | TRBD1 | NA | CATSDLPGQDPKSYGYTF | TGTGCCACCAGTGATTTGCCGGGACAGGACCCGAAGTCCTATGGCTACACCTTC
TRBJ1-1 | TRBV7-2 | TRBD1 | NA | CASSSGQGREAFF | TGTGCCAGCAGCTCTGGACAGGGCCGGGAAGCTTTCTTT
TRBJ2-1 | TRBV6-5 | TRBD2 | NA | CASSYSIAGGPNEQFF | TGTGCCAGCAGTTACTCGATAGCGGGAGGGCCCAATGAGCAGTTCTTC
TRBJ2-1 | TRBV2 | TRBD2 | NA | CASSKRETSYNEQFF | TGTGCCAGCAGTAAGCGGGAGACCTCCTACAATGAGCAGTTCTTC
TRBJ2-7 | TRBV7-9 | TRBD1 | NA | CASSRAGQGFYEQYF | TGTGCCAGCAGCCGGGCGGGACAGGGGTTCTACGAGCAGTACTTC
TRBJ2-5 | TRBV19 | NA | NA | CASSLLGGQETQYF | TGTGCCAGTAGTTTATTGGGAGGTCAAGAGACCCAGTACTTC
TRBJ1-2 | TRBV27 | TRBD1 | NA | CASSPTGNYGYTF | TGTGCCAGCAGTCCGACAGGGAACTATGGCTACACCTTC
TRBJ1-6 | TRBV3-1/TRBV3-2 | NA | NA | CASSQGEYSPLHF | TGTGCCAGCAGCCAAGGGGAGTATTCACCCCTCCACTTT